The T cell receptor beta chain under discussion was sequenced for a study of Graves' ophthalmopathy and Graves' hyperthyroidism. Among the hyperthyroidism patients, all were newly diagnosed, aged 18 to 65, with under 2 months' duration. The authors amplified TCR beta CDR3 regions from RNA transcripts. HTBI primers served in a first-round RT-PCR, which a second-round multiplex PCR followed. TCRdb independently ran MiXCR on the multiplex PCR reads; one entry per CDR3 protein. The sample lists 600,000 to 650,000 distinct CDR3 sequences, 22% occurring once. This clonotype was recorded at least ten times. The specimen sequenced was peripheral blood. This receptor was obtained from a young woman with stable Graves' hyperthyroidism. Some clones in this sample may be carry-over from other donors' samples.

CDR3 in amino acids: CATSRALIGAGETQYF. The CDR3 DNA sequence: TGTGCCACCAGCAGAGCATTGATTGGTGCTGGGGAGACCCAGTACTTC. The genes are TRBV15 and TRBJ2-5; no clear D gene. From germline, CDR1 is LNHNV and CDR2 YYDKDF (reference sequence). This CDR3 is built from 16 residues. V was cut by 1 base and J by 5 bases, with 17 bases left in between.